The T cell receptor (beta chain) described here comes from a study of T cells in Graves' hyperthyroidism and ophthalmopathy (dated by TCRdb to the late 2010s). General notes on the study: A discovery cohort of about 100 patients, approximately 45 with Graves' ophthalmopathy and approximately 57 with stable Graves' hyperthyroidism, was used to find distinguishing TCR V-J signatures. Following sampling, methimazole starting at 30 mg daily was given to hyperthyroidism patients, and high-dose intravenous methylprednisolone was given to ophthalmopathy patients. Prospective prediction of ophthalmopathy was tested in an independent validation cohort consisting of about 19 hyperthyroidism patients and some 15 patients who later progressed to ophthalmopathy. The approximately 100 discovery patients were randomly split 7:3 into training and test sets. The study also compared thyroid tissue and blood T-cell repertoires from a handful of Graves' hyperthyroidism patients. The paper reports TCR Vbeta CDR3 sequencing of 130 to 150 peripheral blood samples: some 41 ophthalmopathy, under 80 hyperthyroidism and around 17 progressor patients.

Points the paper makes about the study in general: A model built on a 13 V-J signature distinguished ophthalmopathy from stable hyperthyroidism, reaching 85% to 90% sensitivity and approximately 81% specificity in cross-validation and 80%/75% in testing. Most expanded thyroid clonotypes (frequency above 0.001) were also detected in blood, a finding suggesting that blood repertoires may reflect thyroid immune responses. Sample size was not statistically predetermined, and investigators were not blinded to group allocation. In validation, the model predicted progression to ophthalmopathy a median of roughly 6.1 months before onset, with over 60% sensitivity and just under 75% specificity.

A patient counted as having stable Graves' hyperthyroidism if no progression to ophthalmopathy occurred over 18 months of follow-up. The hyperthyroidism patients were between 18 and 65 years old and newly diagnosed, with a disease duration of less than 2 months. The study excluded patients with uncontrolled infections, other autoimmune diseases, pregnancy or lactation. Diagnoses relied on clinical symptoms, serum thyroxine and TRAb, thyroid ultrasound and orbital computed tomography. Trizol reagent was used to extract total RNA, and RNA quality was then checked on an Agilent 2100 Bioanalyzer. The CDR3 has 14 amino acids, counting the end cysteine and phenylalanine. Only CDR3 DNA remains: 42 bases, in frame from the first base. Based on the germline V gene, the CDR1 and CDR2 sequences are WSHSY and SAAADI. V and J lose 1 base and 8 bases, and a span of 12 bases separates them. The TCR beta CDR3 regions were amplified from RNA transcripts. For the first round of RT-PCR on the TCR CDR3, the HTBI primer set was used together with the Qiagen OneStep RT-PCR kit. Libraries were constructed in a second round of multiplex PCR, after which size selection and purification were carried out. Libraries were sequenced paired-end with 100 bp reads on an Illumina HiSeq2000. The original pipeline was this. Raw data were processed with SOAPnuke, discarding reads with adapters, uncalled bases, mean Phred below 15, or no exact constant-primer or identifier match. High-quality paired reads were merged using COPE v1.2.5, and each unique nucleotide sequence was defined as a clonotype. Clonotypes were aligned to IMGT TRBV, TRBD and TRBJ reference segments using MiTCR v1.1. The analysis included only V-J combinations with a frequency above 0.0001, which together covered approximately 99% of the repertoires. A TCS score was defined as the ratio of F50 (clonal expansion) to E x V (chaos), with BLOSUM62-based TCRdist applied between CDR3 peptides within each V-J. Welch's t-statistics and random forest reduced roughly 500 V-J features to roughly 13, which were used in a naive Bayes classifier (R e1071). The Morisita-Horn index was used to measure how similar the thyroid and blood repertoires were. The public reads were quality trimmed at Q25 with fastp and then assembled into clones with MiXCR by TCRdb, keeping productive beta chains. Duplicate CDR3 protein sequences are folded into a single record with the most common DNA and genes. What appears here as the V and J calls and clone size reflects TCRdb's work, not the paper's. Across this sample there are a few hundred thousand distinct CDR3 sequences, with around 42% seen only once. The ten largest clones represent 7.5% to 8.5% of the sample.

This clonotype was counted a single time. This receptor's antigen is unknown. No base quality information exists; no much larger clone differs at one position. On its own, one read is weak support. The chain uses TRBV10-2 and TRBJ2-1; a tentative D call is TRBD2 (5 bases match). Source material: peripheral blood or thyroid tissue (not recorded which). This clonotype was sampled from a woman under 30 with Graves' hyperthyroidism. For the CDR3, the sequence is CASSEFNGRDEQFF. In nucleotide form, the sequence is TGCGCCAGCAGTGAGTTCAACGGGCGGGATGAGCAGTTCTTC.